This section outlines one T cell receptor (beta chain) sequence together with its context. Its cognate antigen is unknown. The CDR3 has 10 residues. Trimming took off 5 bases at V and 12 bases at J, with 11 bases between the two ends. Germline V gene lookup returns CDR1 GTSNPN and CDR2 SVGIG (reference sequence). This entry comes from a study of T cell responses to AZD1222 COVID-19 vaccine. Overall study findings and caveats: There were vaccine-associated CD4 TCRs across spike, dominant at 160-218 and 743-854. White British people made up most donors, females outnumbered males, and clonal diversity was possibly underestimated. Elevations in Spike-specific TCR breadth and depth followed administration of two AZD1222 doses.

Using immunoSEQ multiplex PCR, the repertoire was profiled, and TCRdb retains in-frame clones only, with some absent. The sample lists approximately 150,000 clones, around 94% occurring once. This clonotype was sampled from an adult in good health. V is TRBV30 and J is TRBJ2-1; D not resolved. The source material was peripheral blood, sampled on day 0 of AZD1222 vaccination. The CDR3 DNA reads TGTGCCTGGGGGTACCTCGGGCAGTTCTTC. Its translation: CAWGYLGQFF.